The next 29 T cell receptor beta chains were all read from a single sample in a study of graft-versus-host responses after intestinal transplantation. Generated by immunoSEQ multiplex PCR, the TCRdb table keeps only in-frame clones and is missing some. Found here are more than 15,000 clones, about nine tenths of them singletons; the top ten hold around 50%. The sequences come from bone marrow, collected just under 130 days after transplant. The receptors were gathered from a human patient who received an intestinal transplant, so some T cells may come from the graft donor.

This chain connects TRBV5-4 to TRBJ2-3; 7 bases align to TRBD2. Germline V gives CDR1 SGHNT, CDR2 YYREEE (reference sequence). This CDR3 region has 14 residues. J lost 3 bases, V lost 0 bases, and 1 base had no gene match. CDR3 amino acids: CASSLAGGTDTQYF. DNA of the CDR3: TGTGCCAGCAGCTTGGCCGGGGGGACAGATACGCAGTATTTT.

The rearrangement links TRBV25-1 to TRBJ2-1, with D perhaps matching TRBD1 or TRBD2 (7 bases each). Germline CDR1 reads MGHDK; CDR2 reads SYGVNS. The CDR3 spans 17 residues. V gave up 6 bases and J gave up 1 base, with 19 bases separating them. The DNA for the CDR3 is TGTGCCAGCAGGGGAGGACAGGTCGGGGGGTCCTACAATGAGCAGTTCTTC. Translation: CASRGGQVGGSYNEQFF. The full variable domain, rest sourced from reference TRBV25-1 and TRBJ2-1, is EADIYQTPRYLVIGTGKKITLECSQTMGHDKMYWYQQDPGMELHLIHYSYGVNSTEKGDLSSESTVSRIRTEHFPLTLESARPSHTSQYLCASRGGQVGGSYNEQFFGPGTRLTVL.

The chain carries TRBV10-1 and TRBJ2-7; 11 positions agree with TRBD2. Unmatched junction bases numbered 9, after V lost 4 bases and J lost 4 bases. This CDR3 is built from 16 residues. Germline V gives CDR1 WNHNN, CDR2 SYGVQD (reference sequence). CDR3 loop: CASSVLAGDVLYEQYF. CDR3 DNA: TGCGCCAGCAGTGTACTAGCGGGAGACGTACTTTACGAGCAGTACTTC.

The chain has TRBV15 and TRBJ1-2; 12 bases align to TRBD1. J gave up 2 bases and V 5 bases, and 6 bases lay outside the gene matches. The CDR3 loop spans 16 amino acids. The germline gives CDR1 LNHNV, CDR2 YYDKDF (reference sequence). The CDR3 DNA sequence: TGTGCCACCAGCGCGGGACAGGGGGCAGTCAACTATGGCTACACCTTC. It codes for CATSAGQGAVNYGYTF.

The chain employs TRBV27 and TRBJ2-2, with 12 positions matching TRBD2. Germline CDR1 is MNHEY and CDR2 is SMNVEV (reference sequence). The CDR3 length is 17 residues. The V and J ends lost 6 bases and 3 bases, in that order; junction bases with no gene match: 8. The CDR3 DNA is TGTGCCAGCAGACCGCTAGCGGGAGGGCACTACACCGGGGAGCTGTTTTTT. This translates into CASRPLAGGHYTGELFF.

This clone came up a few times. The chain recombines TRBV9 with TRBJ2-7; D gene uncertain. Trimming stripped 0 bases from V and 5 bases from J, with 9 bases between. Per germline, CDR1 SGDLS and CDR2 YYNGEE. The CDR3 consists of 13 residues. The CDR3 DNA follows: TGTGCCAGCAGCGTAGCCAGTGGGGACGAGCAGTACTTC. Its translation is CASSVASGDEQYF.

The J gene is TRBJ2-7, the V gene TRBV6-1; the D gene is possibly TRBD2 (6 bases). The CDR3 covers 11 residues. V was clipped by 9 bases and J by 7 bases, with 13 bases between them. CDR1 and CDR2 from the germline V gene are MNHNS and SASEGT. CDR3 protein: CASIRGREQYF. For the CDR3, the DNA is TGTGCCAGTATACGAGGGAGGGAGCAGTACTTC.

The chain joins TRBV6-5 to TRBJ1-5; D perhaps matches TRBD1 (5 bases). Germline V CDR1 and CDR2: MNHEY, SVGAGI. V lost 0 bases and J 9 bases, leaving 15 bases between the germline ends. This CDR3 is built from 15 residues. The CDR3 is CASSYSMGGEWPQHF. The CDR3 coding sequence is TGTGCCAGCAGTTACTCGATGGGGGGGGAATGGCCCCAGCATTTT.

This clone was found once. This sequence joins TRBV6-5 and TRBJ1-2, with TRBD1 matching 9 bases. V trimming: 6 bases; J trimming: 6 bases; junction bases outside the gene matches: 8. This CDR3 is built from 14 residues. The germline V gene has CDR1 MNHEY and CDR2 SVGAGI. Here the CDR3 DNA reads TGTGCCAGCAGGCCCCGGGACAGGGCCCATGGCTACACCTTC. The encoded protein is CASRPRDRAHGYTF.

The V gene is TRBV4-1, the J gene TRBJ2-1, with a weak D call TRBD2 (6 bases). Germline CDR1 and CDR2: MGHRA and YSYEKL. CDR3 length: 19 residues. Trimming took off 0 bases at V and 0 bases at J, with 18 bases between the two ends. This chain's CDR3 is CASSQEWLSRGSSYNEQFF. CDR3 bases: TGCGCCAGCAGCCAAGAATGGCTGAGTCGGGGGAGCTCCTACAATGAGCAGTTCTTC.

This chain joins TRBV5-1 and TRBJ2-2, with D possibly being TRBD1 (5 bases). The germline V gene encodes CDR1 SGHRS and CDR2 YFSETQ. The CDR3 spans 15 residues. Trimming took 0 bases from V and 5 from J, leaving 11 bases between them. The DNA of the CDR3 is TGCGCCAGCAGCTTGGAGTTAGGGGATACCGGGGAGCTGTTTTTT. Translating gives CASSLELGDTGELFF.

V is TRBV13 and J is TRBJ2-7, with 8 bases aligning to TRBD2. V lost 0 bases, J lost 4 bases, and 8 bases stayed unmatched. CDR3 length: 16 residues. Looked up from germline, CDR1 is PRHDT and CDR2 is FYEKMQ (reference sequence). CDR3 in amino acids: CASSLGRPSGLYEQYF. CDR3 DNA sequence: TGTGCCAGCAGCTTAGGCCGGCCTAGCGGGTTATACGAGCAGTACTTC.

V and J are TRBV19 and TRBJ1-3, with a possible D match to TRBD1 (6 bases). Germline V gene sequence: CDR1 LNHDA, CDR2 SQIVND (reference sequence). The CDR3 runs to 16 residues. The germline V and J ends were trimmed by 6 bases and 4 bases, with 19 bases remaining between them. CDR3: CASRMTQGMIGNTIYF. Here the CDR3 DNA reads TGTGCCAGTAGGATGACACAGGGTATGATCGGAAACACCATATATTTT. The entire variable domain, with the rest obtained from reference TRBV19 and TRBJ1-3, is as follows: DGGITQSPKYLFRKEGQNVTLSCEQNLNHDAMYWYRQDPGQGLRLIYYSQIVNDFQKGDIAEGYSVSREKKESFPLTVTSAQKNPTAFYLCASRMTQGMIGNTIYFGEGSWLTVV.

V and J are TRBV5-6 and TRBJ1-1; a weak D match, TRBD1 (5 bases). The CDR3 runs 16 residues. V gave up 5 bases and J gave up 0 bases, with 17 bases separating them. Germline values: CDR1 SGHDT, CDR2 YYEEEE. CDR3 nucleotide sequence: TGTGCCAGCAGTTTCCGGCCCAGGGAAATGAACACTGAAGCTTTCTTT. Protein: CASSFRPREMNTEAFF. The full variable domain, completed using reference TRBV5-6 and TRBJ1-1, is DAGVTQSPTHLIKTRGQQVTLRCSPKSGHDTVSWYQQALGQGPQFIFQYYEEEERQRGNFPDRFSGHQFPNYSSELNVNALLLGDSALYLCASSFRPREMNTEAFFGQGTRLTVV.

The CDR3 nucleotides are TGTGGCATCCGTTCAAAGATAACACAAAGTCGGGCCAACGTCCTGACTTTC. As protein: CGIRSKITQSRANVLTF. The chain employs TRBV8-2 and TRBJ2-6; the table's D call TRBD1 went unverified against the DNA. TRBV8-2 corresponds to a pseudogene. The CDR3 consists of 17 residues.

The CDR3 here is CASSLERPHGDEQFF. The CDR3 bases are TGCGCCAGCAGCTTGGAACGACCTCATGGGGATGAGCAGTTCTTC. V and J are TRBV5-1 and TRBJ2-1; unclear D gene. V was pared by 0 bases and J by 8 bases, with 15 bases between. This CDR3 comprises 15 residues. Germline CDR1 SGHRS, CDR2 YFSETQ. Filled out from reference TRBV5-1 and TRBJ2-1, the complete variable domain reads KAGVTQTPRYLIKTRGQQVTLSCSPISGHRSVSWYQQTPGQGLQFLFEYFSETQRNKGNFPGRFSGRQFSNSRSEMNVSTLELGDSALYLCASSLERPHGDEQFFGPGTRLTVL.

The chain has TRBV6-5 and TRBJ1-2; 10 bases are shared with TRBD1. CDR1 is MNHEY and CDR2 is SVGAGI in the germline V gene. The CDR3 is 14 residues long. The V segment lost 2 bases and the J segment 6 bases; nucleotides outside the gene matches: 3. CDR3 region: CASSYKTGGNGYTF. The CDR3 DNA reads as TGTGCCAGCAGTTACAAGACAGGGGGCAATGGCTACACCTTC.

The chain recombines TRBV14 with TRBJ2-5; 12 nucleotides agree with TRBD1. Trimming at V came to 0 bases and at J to 5 bases, leaving 16 bases not matched to a gene. Per germline, CDR1 SGHDN and CDR2 FVKESK. There are 20 residues in the CDR3. CDR3 residues: CASSQDRGPWDRGRSETQYF. Here the CDR3 DNA reads TGTGCCAGCAGCCAAGATCGGGGGCCCTGGGACAGGGGGCGCTCGGAGACCCAGTACTTC.

This chain connects TRBV6-4 to TRBJ2-3, with 11 nucleotides matching TRBD2. The CDR3 sequence is 15 residues long. After removal of 7 bases from V and 3 bases from J, the junction contained 6 bases not matched to a gene. CDR1 and CDR2 from the germline V gene are MRHNA and SNTAGT. The DNA for the CDR3 is TGTGCCAGCACCCCGACTAGCGGGATTACAGATACGCAGTATTTT. The encoded protein is CASTPTSGITDTQYF.

The chain couples TRBV6-5 to TRBJ2-7; TRBD1 matches at 9 bases. V trimming: 6 bases; J trimming: 2 bases; junction bases outside the gene matches: 8. Germline CDR1 MNHEY, CDR2 SVGAGI. The CDR3 extends over 15 amino acids. CDR3 sequence reads: CASSQPGQGTYEQYF. The CDR3 nucleotides are TGTGCCAGCAGCCAACCGGGACAGGGTACCTACGAGCAGTACTTC.

The chain employs TRBV6-1 and TRBJ2-7; 9 nucleotides match TRBD1. J gave up 2 bases and V 6 bases, and 2 bases lay outside the gene matches. CDR1 is MNHNS, CDR2 SASEGT, per germline. There are 13 residues in the CDR3. CDR3 sequence: CASSRTGAYEQYF. CDR3 in DNA: TGTGCCAGCAGCCGGACAGGGGCCTACGAGCAGTACTTC.

V usage is TRBV27 and J usage is TRBJ2-5; D gene ambiguous. Germline V lookup: CDR1 MNHEY, CDR2 SMNVEV (reference sequence). The V end was cut by 8 bases, the J end by 5 bases, with 12 bases between. The CDR3 loop spans 12 amino acids. The CDR3 bases are TGTGCCAGCGGAATAACCGGTGAGACCCAGTACTTC. It yields the protein CASGITGETQYF.

This chain connects TRBV10-2 to TRBJ1-1; 11 bases agree with TRBD1. The CDR3 runs 14 residues. V lost 6 bases, J lost 4 bases, and 4 bases stayed unmatched. Germline V gene lookup returns CDR1 WSHSY and CDR2 SAAADI. CDR3 amino acids: CASRDRGRSTEAFF. The CDR3 nucleotides are TGCGCCAGCAGGGACAGGGGGCGGTCCACTGAAGCTTTCTTT.

The chain couples TRBV6-4 to TRBJ2-1, with a possible D match to TRBD2 (6 bases). V shed 0 bases and J shed 0 bases, with 6 bases lying between them. The CDR3 is 15 residues long. The germline V gene encodes CDR1 MRHNA and CDR2 SNTAGT. The CDR3 DNA reads TGTGCCAGCAGTGACTCTAGCGGCTCCTACAATGAGCAGTTCTTC. It encodes CASSDSSGSYNEQFF.

In DNA, the CDR3 is TGTGCCAGCATCGAAGCTTTCTTT. It codes for CASIEAFF. The V and J genes are TRBV2 and TRBJ1-1; D unclear. The V end was cut by 7 bases, the J end by 8 bases, with 2 bases between. The CDR3 has 8 amino acids. Germline V gene lookup returns CDR1 SNHLY and CDR2 FYNNEI.

This sequence joins TRBV19 and TRBJ2-7; 9 bases fit TRBD2. This CDR3 has 15 amino acids. V was clipped by 5 bases and J by 5 bases; unmatched bases: 10. The V gene's germline CDR1 is LNHDA and CDR2 SQIVND (reference sequence). The CDR3 region has the DNA TGTGCCAGTAGTCCCGGGGCGGGAGGGTTCGACGAGCAGTACTTC. It translates to CASSPGAGGFDEQYF.

This rearrangement joins TRBV18 to TRBJ1-4; D not certain. The CDR3 length is 16 residues. Germline CDR1 is KGHSH and CDR2 is LQKENI. V lost 3 bases to trimming and J lost 1 base, with 12 bases between them. The DNA for the CDR3 is TGTGCCAGCTCACCTCAAGGGTTGGTAACTAATGAAAAACTGTTTTTT. Amino acid sequence: CASSPQGLVTNEKLFF. Together with reference TRBV18 and TRBJ1-4, the CDR3 gives the full variable domain: NAGVMQNPRHLVRRRGQEARLRCSPMKGHSHVYWYRQLPEEGLKFMVYLQKENIIDESGMPKERFSAEFPKEGPSILRIQQVVRGDSAAYFCASSPQGLVTNEKLFFGSGTQLSVL.

This clone came up once. The chain is built from TRBV6-5 and TRBJ2-7, with D maybe TRBD1 (6 bases). CDR1 is MNHEY, CDR2 SVGAGI, per germline. V shed 2 bases and J shed 3 bases, with 8 bases lying between them. This CDR3 contains 13 residues. The CDR3 DNA reads as TGTGCCAGCAGTTACCAGGGGCGCTACGAGCAGTACTTC. Its protein product is CASSYQGRYEQYF.

The V and J genes are TRBV25-1 and TRBJ2-7; weak D call: TRBD2 (5 bases). V was clipped by 3 bases and J by 2 bases, with 11 bases between them. Germline-derived CDR1 and CDR2 are MGHDK and SYGVNS. This CDR3 has 14 residues. CDR3: CASSEPSRTYEQYF. Here the CDR3 DNA reads TGTGCCAGCAGTGAGCCTAGCCGAACCTACGAGCAGTACTTC.